These 4 T cell receptor beta chains came from one sample sequenced in a study of draining lymph node invasion in breast cancer. The CD4+ CD45RA- CD25- gate defined the sorted memory conventional CD4 T cells. TCRdb re-called the bulk RNA-seq reads through MiXCR, storing one row per CDR3 protein. The sample contains some 3,400 distinct CDR3 sequences, around three quarters of which appear only once. Input material: sorted memory CD4+ effector T cells from a lymph node. These receptors all come from a female donor with luminal breast cancer.

This clonotype was seen a single time. CDR3 in amino acids: CSARGQAVTYEQYF. The CDR3 nucleotides are TGCAGTGCTAGGGGACAGGCTGTAACCTACGAGCAGTACTTC. This chain links TRBV20-1 with TRBJ2-7; 8 nucleotides align to TRBD1. The CDR3 has 14 amino acids. Germline V lookup: CDR1 DFQATT, CDR2 SNEGSKA (reference sequence). With 3 bases clipped from V and 2 bases from J, the junction kept 6 bases outside the gene matches.

This rearrangement joins TRBV6-6 to TRBJ1-3; D is unresolved. Germline V gene lookup returns CDR1 MNHNY and CDR2 SVGAGI (reference sequence). This CDR3 has 14 residues. Trimming stripped 7 bases from V and 2 bases from J, with 12 bases between. CDR3 protein: CASTKDGTGNTIYF. The CDR3 bases are TGTGCCAGCACCAAGGATGGAACTGGAAACACCATATATTTT.

The V and J genes are TRBV28 and TRBJ1-2, with TRBD1 identical over 10 bases. The CDR3 extends over 15 amino acids. CDR1 is MDHEN and CDR2 is SYDVKM in the germline V gene. Trimming removed 4 bases from V and 7 bases from J; junction bases left unmatched: 9. For the CDR3, the DNA is TGTGCCAGCAGTTCGACAGGGGGCACAATATCTGGCTACACCTTC. Translated, it gives CASSSTGGTISGYTF.

This clonotype was detected only a few times. The V call is TRBV7-2, the J call TRBJ2-1, with D unclear. The CDR3 length is 12 residues. Germline loops: CDR1 SGHTA, CDR2 FQGNSA. The ends were cut back, 3 bases at V and 8 bases at J, with 8 bases in the middle. The CDR3 coding sequence is TGTGCCAGCAGCTTCCCACGGTATGAGCAGTTCTTC. Translated: CASSFPRYEQFF. Complete variable domain (other parts from reference TRBV7-2 and TRBJ2-1): GAGVSQSPSNKVTEKGKDVELRCDPISGHTALYWYRQSLGQGLEFLIYFQGNSAPDKSGLPSDRFSAERTGGSVSTLTIQRTQQEDSAVYLCASSFPRYEQFFGPGTRLTVL.